This T cell receptor beta chain was recovered during a study of cytomegalovirus exposure and HLA in healthy donors. This clone was seen once. The PCR employed 60 Vbeta primers together with 13 Jbeta primers. Clones were read by immunoSEQ multiplex PCR, and TCRdb kept only the in-frame ones, dropping some. The sample carries tens of thousands of clones, about four fifths recorded once. The V and J ends lost 8 bases and 8 bases respectively, with 15 bases between them. Germline CDR1 and CDR2: SNHLY and FYNNEI. The CDR3 has 12 amino acids. The sample consisted of PBMCs. The gene calls are TRBV2 and TRBJ1-1; D is uncertain. The TCR sequence derives from a man younger than 35 in good health and CMV-seronegative. CDR3 sequence: CASAVIKREAFF. The CDR3 coding sequence is TGTGCCAGCGCGGTCATTAAGAGAGAAGCTTTCTTT.